These 20 T cell receptor beta chains were sequenced from one sample in a study of shared clonotypes between healthy human individuals. Clones were sequenced by immunoSEQ multiplex PCR, and TCRdb holds only the in-frame ones, with some missing. The sample consists of millions of clones, 85% to 95% of them appearing once. The specimen was naive CD4+ T cells sorted from blood. The subset was: CD45RA+ positively selected. All receptors come from a young man in good health.

This chain links TRBV30 with TRBJ1-6; D ambiguous. This CDR3 is built from 14 residues. CDR1 and CDR2 from the germline V gene are GTSNPN and SVGIG (reference sequence). V lost 8 bases and J 0 bases, leaving 11 bases between the germline ends. The CDR3 spells CALTVSSYNSPLHF. The CDR3 bases are TGTGCCCTTACTGTCAGCTCCTATAATTCACCCCTCCACTTT.

The chain carries TRBV19 and TRBJ1-6, with 9 bases aligning to TRBD1. Germline-derived CDR1 and CDR2 are LNHDA and SQIVND (reference sequence). Trimming at V came to 3 bases and at J to 8 bases, leaving 5 bases not matched to a gene. The length of the CDR3 is 15 residues. The CDR3 DNA reads TGTGCCAGTAGTATTTTGGGACAGGGAGATTCACCCCTCCACTTT. Translation gives CASSILGQGDSPLHF.

The rearrangement links TRBV4-1 to TRBJ2-5, with 8 bases that match TRBD1. CDR3 length equals 14 residues. CDR1 MGHRA and CDR2 YSYEKL come from the germline V gene. Unmatched junction bases numbered 6, after V lost 4 bases and J lost 5 bases. CDR3 nucleotide sequence: TGCGCCAGCAGCCGGTTCAGGGGGCTGGAGACCCAGTACTTC. This encodes CASSRFRGLETQYF.

This chain links TRBV27 with TRBJ1-6; D might be TRBD1 (5 bases). CDR1 MNHEY and CDR2 SMNVEV come from the germline V gene (reference sequence). CDR3 size: 15 residues. V gave up 6 bases and J gave up 9 bases, with 18 bases separating them. The CDR3 region has the DNA TGTGCCAGCAGCCACGGGGATGAAACAGGTTCACCCCTCCACTTT. Translated, it gives CASSHGDETGSPLHF.

The chain uses TRBV11-1 and TRBJ1-1, with D possibly TRBD1 on 6 matching bases. The V end lost 3 bases, the J end lost 1 base, and 12 bases lay between the germline ends. The CDR3 runs to 15 residues. Germline V lookup: CDR1 SGHAT, CDR2 FQDESV (reference sequence). CDR3 amino acids: CASSFSGTRNTEAFF. The CDR3 DNA is TGTGCCAGCAGCTTCTCCGGGACACGGAACACTGAAGCTTTCTTT.

The chain uses TRBV28 and TRBJ1-6, with D perhaps matching TRBD1 (6 bases). V lost 5 bases, J lost 8 bases, and 16 bases lay in between. This CDR3 region has 15 residues. Germline CDR1 and CDR2: MDHEN and SYDVKM. The CDR3 bases are TGTGCCAGCAGTCAGGGACATTTAGGGGATTCACCCCTCCACTTT. Residues: CASSQGHLGDSPLHF.

The chain is built from TRBV7-2 and TRBJ2-6; TRBD1 matches at 7 bases. In germline, CDR1 is SGHTA, CDR2 FQGNSA. The CDR3 totals 19 residues. The trim removed 5 bases at V and 2 bases at J, leaving 15 bases unmatched. In DNA form, the CDR3 reads TGTGCCAGCAGCCATTTCGTGAGGGGGCGTCTCGCTGGGGCCAACGTCCTGACTTTC. Its translation: CASSHFVRGRLAGANVLTF.

The chain carries TRBV2 and TRBJ2-7, with 10 bases aligning to TRBD1. V shed 6 bases and J 5 bases; nucleotides not matched to a gene: 10. Germline assignment: CDR1 SNHLY and CDR2 FYNNEI. The CDR3 consists of 15 residues. The CDR3 sequence is CASRPRDRGQDEQYF. The CDR3 DNA sequence: TGTGCCAGCAGACCGCGGGACAGGGGACAGGACGAGCAGTACTTC.

The rearrangement links TRBV6-1 to TRBJ1-5; 9 nucleotides match TRBD1. CDR3 length: 15 residues. V lost 6 bases to trimming and J lost 5 bases; unmatched junction nucleotides: 8. CDR1 is MNHNS, CDR2 SASEGT, per germline. CDR3: CASRGIRDRDQPQHF. The CDR3 bases are TGTGCCAGCAGGGGAATCCGGGACAGGGATCAGCCCCAGCATTTT.

The V and J genes are TRBV2 and TRBJ1-4; 7 nucleotides agree with TRBD1. CDR3 length: 14 residues. Germline V CDR1 and CDR2: SNHLY, FYNNEI. The trim removed 10 bases at V and 4 bases at J, leaving 9 bases unmatched. The CDR3 nucleotides read TGTGCCACCCAACCGGGACAGCGTAATGAAAAACTGTTTTTT. Protein sequence: CATQPGQRNEKLFF.

The V call is TRBV18, the J call TRBJ2-7; D not resolved. Looked up from germline, CDR1 is KGHSH and CDR2 is LQKENI. V was clipped by 6 bases and J by 1 base, with 13 bases between them. The CDR3 sequence is 14 residues long. DNA for the CDR3: TGTGCCAGCTCGGCAGACTCATCATCCTACGAGCAGTACTTC. Protein product: CASSADSSSYEQYF. The complete variable domain, with remaining parts taken from reference TRBV18 and TRBJ2-7, reads NAGVMQNPRHLVRRRGQEARLRCSPMKGHSHVYWYRQLPEEGLKFMVYLQKENIIDESGMPKERFSAEFPKEGPSILRIQQVVRGDSAAYFCASSADSSSYEQYFGPGTRLTVT.

The gene calls are TRBV6-5 and TRBJ1-5, with D unclear. The V gene's germline CDR1 is MNHEY and CDR2 SVGAGI. Trimming cost V 0 bases and J 6 bases, with 6 bases left between them. The CDR3 is 13 residues long. CDR3 nucleotides: TGTGCCAGCAGTTACTCTGGGTCTCAGCCCCAGCATTTT. Translated: CASSYSGSQPQHF.

The chain has TRBV7-2 and TRBJ1-1; no clear D gene. The CDR3 is made up of 15 amino acids. Looked up from germline, CDR1 is SGHTA and CDR2 is FQGNSA. V lost 1 base and J 2 bases, leaving 11 bases between the germline ends. The CDR3 protein is CASSLGSGFNTEAFF. In DNA, the CDR3 is TGTGCCAGCAGCTTAGGGTCGGGGTTTAACACTGAAGCTTTCTTT.

The chain uses TRBV10-3 and TRBJ2-3, with D tentatively TRBD2 (5 bases). Germline V CDR1 and CDR2: ENHRY, SYGVKD. CDR3 length equals 15 residues. Trimming took 2 bases from V and 4 from J, leaving 13 bases between them. The CDR3 DNA reads as TGTGCCATCAGTGAGGGAGGCCCTCGTGCAGATACGCAGTATTTT. Translating it yields CAISEGGPRADTQYF.

The rearrangement joins TRBV9 to TRBJ1-1; D unresolved. V gave up 4 bases and J gave up 5 bases, with 6 bases separating them. Germline CDR1 reads SGDLS; CDR2 reads YYNGEE. The CDR3 sequence is 11 residues long. This chain's CDR3 is CASSRGTEAFF. For the CDR3, the DNA is TGTGCCAGCAGCCGAGGAACTGAAGCTTTCTTT.

In regard to this clone: Because the CDR3 is missing its conserved closing phenylalanine or tryptophan, this is likely a read error. V usage is TRBV9 and J usage is TRBJ1-6; 8 bases are shared with TRBD1. V gave up 0 bases and J gave up 5 bases; unmatched junction bases: 13. Germline CDR1 and CDR2: SGDLS and YYNGEE. The CDR3 covers 19 residues. The CDR3 protein is CASSVAPIADRANNSPLHS. The DNA for the CDR3 is TGTGCCAGCAGCGTAGCCCCAATAGCGGACAGGGCCAATAATTCACCCCTCCACTCT.

The chain combines TRBV28 with TRBJ1-1, with a weak D call TRBD1 (6 bases). V gave up 2 bases and J gave up 9 bases, with 16 bases separating them. CDR1 and CDR2 (germline): MDHEN, SYDVKM. The CDR3 contains 14 residues. CDR3 in amino acids: CASSLEGGTLKAFF. In DNA form, the CDR3 reads TGTGCCAGCAGTTTAGAGGGAGGGACACTGAAAGCTTTCTTT.

This sequence joins TRBV7-6 and TRBJ1-2; D is perhaps TRBD1 (6 bases). The V gene lost 5 bases and the J gene lost 3 bases, with 13 bases spanning the gap. The CDR3 is 14 residues long. Germline V gives CDR1 SGHVS, CDR2 FNYEAQ. The CDR3, as DNA: TGTGCCAGCAGCCCAGGGGCTAAGGACTATGGCTACACCTTC. It codes for CASSPGAKDYGYTF.

V usage is TRBV6-6 and J usage is TRBJ1-1, with unresolved D. Trimming removed 2 bases from V and 0 bases from J, with 7 bases in between. Germline V gene sequence: CDR1 MNHNY, CDR2 SVGAGI (reference sequence). CDR3 length equals 14 residues. CDR3 DNA: TGTGCCAGCAGTTACGGTATGATGAACACTGAAGCTTTCTTT. This translates into CASSYGMMNTEAFF.

The CDR3 DNA reads as TGTGCCTTCTCCGACTTTTCTCCCCGACTAGCGGCCTTTTCCTCCTACAATGAGCAGTTCTTC. Translated: CAFSDFSPRLAAFSSYNEQFF. V and J are TRBV30 and TRBJ2-1; 9 bases align to TRBD2. From germline, CDR1 is GTSNPN and CDR2 SVGIG (reference sequence). V was clipped by 7 bases and J by 0 bases; unmatched bases: 25. The CDR3 consists of 21 residues.